These 3 T cell receptor beta chains share one sample of origin, sequenced in a study of blood T cell repertoires in COVID-19. Method: immunoSEQ multiplex PCR; TCRdb's copy keeps in-frame clones and lacks some. This table holds some 120,000 clones, more than 75% found once. The sequenced sample consisted of peripheral blood. These receptors all come from a human donor in a cohort sampled during active COVID-19.

This chain connects TRBV2 to TRBJ2-7; perhaps TRBD1 as D (6 bases). V lost 10 bases and J 6 bases, leaving 28 bases between the germline ends. CDR3 length: 16 amino acids. CDR1 is SNHLY and CDR2 is FYNNEI in the germline V gene. The chain's CDR3 is CATAPSLTGPRGEQYF. CDR3 sequence (DNA): TGTGCCACAGCCCCTTCCTTGACAGGCCCTAGGGGCGAGCAGTACTTC.

V gene TRBV11-2 combines with J gene TRBJ2-7; possible D gene TRBD2, 6 bases. Per germline, CDR1 SGHAT and CDR2 FQNNGV. The length of the CDR3 is 17 residues. V was trimmed by 5 bases and J by 0 bases, leaving 20 bases between them. CDR3 nucleotide sequence: TGTGCCAGCAGCCAGCGCGTGGCAGGGAGGAGCTCCTACGAGCAGTACTTC. This codes for CASSQRVAGRSSYEQYF.

The rearrangement links TRBV4-2 to TRBJ1-2; TRBD1 aligns across 7 bases. Germline CDR1 LGHNA, CDR2 YNFKEQ. The CDR3 extends over 12 amino acids. Germline trimming cut 0 bases from V and 8 bases from J; bases unmatched to any gene: 0. The CDR3 coding sequence is TGTGCCAGCAGCCAAGAAGGGGGCGGCTACACCTTC. The encoded protein is CASSQEGGGYTF.